The clone carrying this TCR beta chain has at least ten counts. V lost 1 base and J 0 bases, leaving 16 bases between the germline ends. The germline CDR1 and CDR2 sequences are MDHEN and SYDVKM. The CDR3 covers 18 residues. This sample stems from a study of blood T cells in healthy people across ages. PCR was performed a second time for roughly 7 to 11 cycles using a sample-barcoded 5' primer and a J-beta primer mix. A minimum of 2.5 million CDR3-containing paired-end reads was obtained for each sample. TCRdb independently ran MiXCR on the 5' RACE reads; one entry per CDR3 protein. The table includes 850,000 to 950,000 distinct CDR3 sequences, more than 25% detected once.

Sequenced sample: blood. This TCR derives from a woman over 75 in good health. The chain joins TRBV28 to TRBJ2-4; D may be TRBD1 (6 bases). The CDR3 nucleotides are TGTGCCAGCAGTTTATCCCTCGGACAGAAACTAGCCAAAAACATTCAGTACTTC. As protein: CASSLSLGQKLAKNIQYF. The full variable domain, in which reference TRBV28 and TRBJ2-4 provide the parts outside the CDR3, is DVKVTQSSRYLVKRTGEKVFLECVQDMDHENMFWYRQDPGLGLRLIYFSYDVKMKEKGDIPEGYSVSREKKERFSLILESASTNQTSMYLCASSLSLGQKLAKNIQYFGAGTRLSVL.